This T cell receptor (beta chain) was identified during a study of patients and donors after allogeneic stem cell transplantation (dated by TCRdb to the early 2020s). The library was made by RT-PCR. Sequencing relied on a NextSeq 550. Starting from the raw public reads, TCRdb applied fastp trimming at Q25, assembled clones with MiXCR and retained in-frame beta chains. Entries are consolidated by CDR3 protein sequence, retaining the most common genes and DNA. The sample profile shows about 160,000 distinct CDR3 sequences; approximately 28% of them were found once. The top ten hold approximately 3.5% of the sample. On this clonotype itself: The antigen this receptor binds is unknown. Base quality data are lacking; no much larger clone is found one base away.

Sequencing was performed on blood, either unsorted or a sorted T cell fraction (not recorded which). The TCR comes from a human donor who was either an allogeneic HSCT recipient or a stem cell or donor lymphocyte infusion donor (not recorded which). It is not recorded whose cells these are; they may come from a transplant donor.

The CDR3 region has the sequence CASSNQDTQYF. Read as DNA, the sequence is TGTGCCAGCAGCAATCAAGATACGCAGTATTTT. The rearrangement joined TRBV7-6 to TRBJ2-3, with an unclear D gene assignment. According to the germline V gene, CDR1 reads SGHVS and CDR2 reads FNYEAQ. Its CDR3 holds 11 amino acids, cysteine through phenylalanine. Here the CDR3 DNA is all that survives: 33 bases in frame from base 1. Trimming removed 5 bases from V and 5 bases from J, leaving 5 bases between the germline ends.